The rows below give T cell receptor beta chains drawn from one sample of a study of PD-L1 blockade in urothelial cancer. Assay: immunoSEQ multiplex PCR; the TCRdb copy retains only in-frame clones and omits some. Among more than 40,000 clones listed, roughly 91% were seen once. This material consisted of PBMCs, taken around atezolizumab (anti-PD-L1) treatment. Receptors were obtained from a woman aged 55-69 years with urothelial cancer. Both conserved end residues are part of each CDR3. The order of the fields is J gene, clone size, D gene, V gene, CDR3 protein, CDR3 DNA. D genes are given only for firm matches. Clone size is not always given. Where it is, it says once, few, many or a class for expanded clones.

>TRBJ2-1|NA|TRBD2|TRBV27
CASSLSTSGTSYNEQFF
TGTGCCAGCAGTTTAAGCACTAGCGGGACTTCCTACAATGAGCAGTTCTTC
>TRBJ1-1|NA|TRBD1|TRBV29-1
CSAVPGQGMNTEAFF
TGCAGCGCCGTCCCGGGACAGGGGATGAACACTGAAGCTTTCTTT
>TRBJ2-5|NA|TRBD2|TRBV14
CASSPSGTSGAIQETQYF
TGTGCCAGCAGCCCGTCGGGCACTAGCGGAGCTATCCAAGAGACCCAGTACTTC
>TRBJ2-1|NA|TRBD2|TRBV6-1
CASSEDSGRFSDEQFF
TGTGCCAGCAGCGAAGATAGCGGGAGGTTTAGCGATGAGCAGTTCTTC
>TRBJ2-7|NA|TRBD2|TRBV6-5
CASRPTGTSGYEQYF
TGTGCCAGCAGACCCACCGGGACTAGCGGTTACGAGCAGTACTTC
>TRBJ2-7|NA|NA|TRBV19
CASSIDPGQPSHYEQYF
TGTGCCAGTAGTATAGACCCGGGACAACCCTCCCACTACGAGCAGTACTTC
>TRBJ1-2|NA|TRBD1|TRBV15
CATTPDRGRDYGYTF
TGTGCCACCACACCTGACAGGGGGCGCGACTATGGCTACACCTTC
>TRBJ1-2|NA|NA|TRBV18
CASSPGGEGYGYTF
TGTGCCAGCTCACCAGGAGGGGAGGGCTATGGCTACACCTTC
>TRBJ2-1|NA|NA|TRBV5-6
CASSFRGIQYNEQFF
TGTGCCAGCAGCTTCCGGGGGATACAGTACAATGAGCAGTTCTTC
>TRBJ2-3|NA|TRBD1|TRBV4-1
CASSPGGSSTDTQYF
TGCGCCAGCAGCCCAGGGGGCTCCAGCACAGATACGCAGTATTTT
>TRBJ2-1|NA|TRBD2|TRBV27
CASSLREGYNEQFF
TGTGCCAGCAGTTTGCGGGAGGGATACAATGAGCAGTTCTTC
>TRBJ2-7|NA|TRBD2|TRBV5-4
CASSLTSGGYEQYF
TGTGCCAGCAGCTTGACTAGCGGGGGGTACGAGCAGTACTTC
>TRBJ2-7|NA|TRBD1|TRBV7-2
CASSSYHGTGLEYF
TGTGCCAGCAGCTCCTACCACGGGACAGGCCTGGAGTACTTC
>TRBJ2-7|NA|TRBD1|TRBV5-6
CASSPGTGTYEQYF
TGTGCCAGCAGCCCCGGGACAGGGACCTACGAGCAGTACTTC
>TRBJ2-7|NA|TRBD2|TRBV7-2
CASSLGLLVYEQYF
TGTGCCAGCAGCTTGGGACTACTAGTCTACGAGCAGTACTTC
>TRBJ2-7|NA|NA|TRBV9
CASSAEPQGPLGFEQYF
TGTGCCAGCAGCGCGGAGCCACAGGGTCCCCTAGGGTTTGAGCAGTACTTC
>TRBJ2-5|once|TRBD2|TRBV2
CASMRLAGNQETQYF
TGTGCCAGCATGCGGCTAGCGGGAAACCAAGAGACCCAGTACTTC
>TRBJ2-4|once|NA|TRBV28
CASIEQGKNIQYF
TGTGCCAGCATAGAGCAGGGCAAAAACATTCAGTACTTC
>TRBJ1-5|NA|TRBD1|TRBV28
CASSLGRQGSQHF
TGTGCCAGCAGTTTAGGGCGACAGGGCTCCCAGCATTTT
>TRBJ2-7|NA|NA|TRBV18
CASSPLFGDSSEQYF
TGTGCCAGCTCACCTTTATTCGGGGATTCTAGCGAGCAGTACTTC
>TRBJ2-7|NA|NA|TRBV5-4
CATRNRGEQYF
TGTGCCACCCGTAACCGAGGCGAGCAGTACTTC
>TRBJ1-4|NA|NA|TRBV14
CASSQVPAGVGKLFF
TGTGCCAGCAGCCAGGTACCGGCAGGGGTTGGAAAACTGTTTTTT
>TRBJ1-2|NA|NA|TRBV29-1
CSAHVPGGSGYTF
TGCAGCGCCCACGTTCCGGGGGGCTCTGGCTACACCTTC
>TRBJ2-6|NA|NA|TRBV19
CASSIQGPGANVLTF
TGTGCCAGTAGTATACAGGGGCCTGGGGCCAACGTCCTGACTTTC